This T cell receptor (beta chain) is from a study of blood T cell repertoires in COVID-19. Study at large: PBMCs, B-cell-depleted T cells, or T cells were the source of the cDNA or gDNA that made up the material.

TCRdb's table, derived via immunoSEQ multiplex PCR, lists solely in-frame clones and lacks some. The sample contains over 45,000 clones, approximately 90% of which appear only once. This CDR3 is built from 15 residues. The germline CDR1 and CDR2 sequences are SGHTA and FQGTGA. J gave up 1 base and V 8 bases, and 6 bases lay outside the gene matches. The V and J genes are TRBV7-3 and TRBJ2-2; 8 bases are a match to TRBD2. The TCR originated in a woman aged 60-75 years with active or convalescent COVID-19. Source material: peripheral blood. The DNA for the CDR3 is TGTGCCAGCGGGAAGCGGGGGAGGAACACCGGGGAGCTGTTTTTT. Amino acids: CASGKRGRNTGELFF.